This TCR beta chain comes out of a study of Graves' ophthalmopathy and Graves' hyperthyroidism. Findings and caveats of the study: Blood repertoires reportedly contained most expanded thyroid clonotypes above 0.001 frequency.

Amplification from RNA transcripts yielded the TCR beta CDR3 regions. HTBI-primed RT-PCR formed the first round, and a multiplex PCR formed the second. Each CDR3 protein gets one entry after TCRdb re-called the multiplex PCR reads with MiXCR. The data hold roughly 400,000 distinct CDR3 sequences, with 15% observed a single time. The table lists this clonotype with many counts. Antigen: not known. V lost 2 bases and J 7 bases, leaving 17 bases between the germline ends. CDR1 is SGHVS and CDR2 is FQNEAQ in the germline V gene. The CDR3 consists of 15 residues. Sequencing used peripheral blood. This TCR came from a woman between 18 and 29 years old with stable Graves' hyperthyroidism. The chain employs TRBV7-8 and TRBJ1-1; D unclear. The CDR3 is CASSLQSLEGSEAFF. The CDR3 coding sequence is TGTGCCAGCAGCTTACAAAGTTTAGAGGGTAGTGAAGCTTTCTTT.